This T cell receptor (beta chain) was captured in a study of cytomegalovirus exposure and HLA in healthy donors. For the study at large: Genotyping of 300 to 450 donors showed that 80% to 85% belonged to the Caucasian-associated ancestry cluster.

V lost 3 bases, J lost 4 bases, and 3 bases stayed unmatched. The CDR3 covers 15 residues. The germline CDR1 and CDR2 sequences are SGDLS and YYNGEE. The PCR employed 60 Vbeta primers together with 13 Jbeta primers. In the source study's methods: Unique TCR beta chains numbered 80 million to 95 million in a later analysis, with 10 million to 14 million shared. Generated by immunoSEQ multiplex PCR, the TCRdb table keeps only in-frame clones and is missing some. V and J calls and clone size are copied from that table; D and trimming were computed from the DNA. The data show fewer than 150,000 clones, with under 80% seen just once and about 4.2% held by the top ten. The study, taken as a whole, reports: Reports described diagnosis of cytomegalovirus status by the classifier as highly specific and sensitive. A link between a missense DCLRE1C variant and TCR beta V- and J-gene trimming emerged from a later analysis.

Comments on this clone: Its antigen is not known.

Sequenced input: PBMCs. The receptor was derived from a woman between 35 and 50 years old in good health and CMV-seropositive. The V and J genes are TRBV9 and TRBJ2-3; 12 bases fit TRBD2. Here the CDR3 reads CASSEGLAGADTQYF. CDR3 nucleotides: TGTGCCAGCAGCGAGGGACTAGCGGGCGCAGATACGCAGTATTTT.